This T cell receptor (beta chain) comes out of a study of control samples from healthy donors and cancer patients (dated by TCRdb to 2018 to 2021). Details on this clone: Its target antigen remains unknown. Within one base of it there is no much larger clone, and no base qualities were kept.

Relative to germline, V is missing 3 bases and J is missing 0 bases, with 14 bases of the junction outside any gene match. The CDR3, cysteine through phenylalanine, is 19 amino acids long. Only the CDR3 part of the read is kept: 57 bases, read in frame from the first base. According to the germline V gene (reference sequence), CDR1 reads LGHDT and CDR2 reads YNNKEL. Libraries were made using the immunoSEQ multiplex PCR assay. Imported from immuneACCESS, the table was reduced by TCRdb to in-frame sequences with V and J called. These copies leave out some clones; in studies compared against another copy, an unresolved V gene accounts for under half, and the cause of the remainder is not known. The table for this sample lists about 59,000 clones; 92% of them were counted only once. Together, the top ten hold 1.7% of the sample.

Rearrangement joined TRBV3-1 (or the pseudogene TRBV3-2) to TRBJ1-3; TRBD1 lines up with 7 middle nucleotides. Material for sequencing was PBMCs. The source is a man aged 35-49 years with colorectal cancer. DNA sequence: TGTGCCAGCAGCCAGCTACCTGGCGGAGGGGGCTTCTCTGGAAACACCATATATTTT. This sequence encodes CASSQLPGGGGFSGNTIYF.